This entry is about one T cell receptor beta chain. The protocol was immunoSEQ multiplex PCR, while the TCRdb copy is restricted to in-frame clones and leaves out a portion. The table includes more than 200,000 clones, approximately 80% detected once. These data originate in a study of blood T cell repertoires in COVID-19. The study drew participants aged about 18 to 95 years from some 23 US areas. This receptor was obtained from a man aged 25-45 years with acute COVID-19. Sequenced input: PBMCs or T cells enriched from blood (not recorded which).

The CDR3 spells CSVRGGANTGELFF. The CDR3 nucleotides are TGCAGCGTTAGGGGCGGGGCGAACACCGGGGAGCTGTTTTTT. V gene TRBV29-1 combines with J gene TRBJ2-2; D is possibly TRBD2 (6 bases). Germline assignment: CDR1 SQVTM and CDR2 ANQGSEA. CDR3 size: 14 residues. V lost 5 bases and J 0 bases, leaving 10 bases between the germline ends.